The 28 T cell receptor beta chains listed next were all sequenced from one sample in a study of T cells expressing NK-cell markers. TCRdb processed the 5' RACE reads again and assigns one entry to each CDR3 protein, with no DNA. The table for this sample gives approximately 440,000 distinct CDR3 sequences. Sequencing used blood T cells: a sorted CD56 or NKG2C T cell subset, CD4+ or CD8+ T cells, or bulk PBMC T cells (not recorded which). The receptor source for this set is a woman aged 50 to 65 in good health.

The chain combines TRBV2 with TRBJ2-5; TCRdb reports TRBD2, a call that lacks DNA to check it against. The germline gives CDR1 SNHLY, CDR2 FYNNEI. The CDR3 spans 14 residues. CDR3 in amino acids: CASSEWDGRETQYF.

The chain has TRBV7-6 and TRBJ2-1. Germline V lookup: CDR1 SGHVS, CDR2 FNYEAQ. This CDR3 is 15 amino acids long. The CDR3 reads CASSPQRISINEQFF. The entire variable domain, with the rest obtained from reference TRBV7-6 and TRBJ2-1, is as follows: GAGVSQSPRYKVTKRGQDVALRCDPISGHVSLYWYRQALGQGPEFLTYFNYEAQQDKSGLPNDRFSAERPEGSISTLTIQRTEQRDSAMYRCASSPQRISINEQFFGPGTRLTVL.

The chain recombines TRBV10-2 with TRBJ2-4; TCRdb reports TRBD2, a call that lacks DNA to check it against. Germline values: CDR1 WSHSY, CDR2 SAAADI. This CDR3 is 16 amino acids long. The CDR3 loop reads CASKLAGVQAKNIQYF.

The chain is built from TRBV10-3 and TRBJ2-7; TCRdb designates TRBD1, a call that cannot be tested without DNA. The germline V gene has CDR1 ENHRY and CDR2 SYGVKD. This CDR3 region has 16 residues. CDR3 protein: CAISEFEGRVYNEQYF.

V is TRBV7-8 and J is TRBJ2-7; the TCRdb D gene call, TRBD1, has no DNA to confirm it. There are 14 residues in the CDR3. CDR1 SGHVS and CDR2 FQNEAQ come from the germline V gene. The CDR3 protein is CASSFGGVEHEQYF.

The CDR3 region is CSARAEWLAGVLETQYF. This chain connects TRBV20-1 to TRBJ2-5; without DNA, the TCRdb call of TRBD2 cannot be checked. Germline values: CDR1 DFQATT, CDR2 SNEGSKA (reference sequence). The length of the CDR3 is 17 residues.

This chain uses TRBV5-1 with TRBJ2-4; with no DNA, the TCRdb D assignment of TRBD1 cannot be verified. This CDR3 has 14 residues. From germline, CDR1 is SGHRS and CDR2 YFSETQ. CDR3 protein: CASAERTGGHIQYF.

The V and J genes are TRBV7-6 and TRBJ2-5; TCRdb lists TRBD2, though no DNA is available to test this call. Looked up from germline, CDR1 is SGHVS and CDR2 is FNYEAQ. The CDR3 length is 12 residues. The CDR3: CASSPRITTQYF.

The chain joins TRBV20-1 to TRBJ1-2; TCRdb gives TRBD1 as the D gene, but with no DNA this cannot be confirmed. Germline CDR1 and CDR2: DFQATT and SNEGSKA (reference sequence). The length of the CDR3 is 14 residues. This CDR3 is CSASSRTGIYGYTF.

CDR3: CASSLRTPRLRTTDTQYF. The chain joins TRBV5-1 to TRBJ2-3; TCRdb lists TRBD2, though no DNA is available to test this call. Germline CDR1 is SGHRS and CDR2 is YFSETQ. The CDR3 contains 18 residues.

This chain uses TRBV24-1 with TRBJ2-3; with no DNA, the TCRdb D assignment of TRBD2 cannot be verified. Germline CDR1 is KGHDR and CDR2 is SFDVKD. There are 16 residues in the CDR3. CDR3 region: CATSIGLAGNTDTQYF.

CDR3 region: CASSAGLAANFEQFF. The chain combines TRBV6-1 with TRBJ2-1; TCRdb proposes TRBD2, but this gene call is untestable without DNA. There are 15 residues in the CDR3. Germline CDR1 MNHNS, CDR2 SASEGT.

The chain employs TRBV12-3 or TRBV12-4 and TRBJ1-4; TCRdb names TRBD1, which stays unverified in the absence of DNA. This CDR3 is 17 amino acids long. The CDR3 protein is CASSLGRRVGTNEKLFF.

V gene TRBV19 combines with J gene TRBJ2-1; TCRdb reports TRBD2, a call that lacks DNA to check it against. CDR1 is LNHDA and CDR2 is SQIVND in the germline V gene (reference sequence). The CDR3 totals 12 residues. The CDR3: CASSRDSYKQFF.

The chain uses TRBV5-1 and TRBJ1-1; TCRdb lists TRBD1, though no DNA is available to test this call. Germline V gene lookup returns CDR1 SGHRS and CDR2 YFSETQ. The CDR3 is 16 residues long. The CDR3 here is CASSPLLRGVETEAFF.

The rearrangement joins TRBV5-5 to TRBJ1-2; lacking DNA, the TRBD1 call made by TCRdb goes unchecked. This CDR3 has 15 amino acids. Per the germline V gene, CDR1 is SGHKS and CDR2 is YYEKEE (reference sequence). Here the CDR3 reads CASSYSGTGRYGYTF.

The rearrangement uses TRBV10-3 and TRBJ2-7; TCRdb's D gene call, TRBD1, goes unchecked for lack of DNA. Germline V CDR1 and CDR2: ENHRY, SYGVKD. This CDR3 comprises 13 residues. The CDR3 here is CAISSDRASEQYF.

The CDR3: CSVEGQGTNTIYF. The V and J genes are TRBV29-1 and TRBJ1-3; TCRdb's assignment of TRBD1 cannot be checked, as there is no DNA. Germline V gives CDR1 SQVTM, CDR2 ANQGSEA. This CDR3 has 13 residues.

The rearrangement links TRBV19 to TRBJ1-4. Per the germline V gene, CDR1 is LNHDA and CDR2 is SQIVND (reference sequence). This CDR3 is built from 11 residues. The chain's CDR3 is CASETNEKLFF. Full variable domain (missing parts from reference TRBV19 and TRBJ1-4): DGGITQSPKYLFRKEGQNVTLSCEQNLNHDAMYWYRQDPGQGLRLIYYSQIVNDFQKGDIAEGYSVSREKKESFPLTVTSAQKNPTAFYLCASETNEKLFFGSGTQLSVL.

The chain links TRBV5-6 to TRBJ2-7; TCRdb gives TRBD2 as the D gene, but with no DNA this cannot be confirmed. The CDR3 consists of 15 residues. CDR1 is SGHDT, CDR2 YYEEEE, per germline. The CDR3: CASHGGGTSSYEQYF.

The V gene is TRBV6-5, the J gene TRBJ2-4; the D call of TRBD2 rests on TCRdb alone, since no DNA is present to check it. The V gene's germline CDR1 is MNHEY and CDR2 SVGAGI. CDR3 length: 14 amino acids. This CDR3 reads CASSKGQVGDIQYF.

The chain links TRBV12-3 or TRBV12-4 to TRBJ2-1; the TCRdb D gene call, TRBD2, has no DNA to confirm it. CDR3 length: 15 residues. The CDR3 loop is CASSFASGSVYEQFF.

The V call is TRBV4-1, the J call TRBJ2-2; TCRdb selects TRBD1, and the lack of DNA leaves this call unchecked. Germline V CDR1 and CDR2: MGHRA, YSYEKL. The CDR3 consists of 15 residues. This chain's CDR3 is CASMLGQANTGELFF.

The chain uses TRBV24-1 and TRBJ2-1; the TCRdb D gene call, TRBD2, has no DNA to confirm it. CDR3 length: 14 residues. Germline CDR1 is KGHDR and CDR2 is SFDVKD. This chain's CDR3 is CATSGLRESNEQFF.

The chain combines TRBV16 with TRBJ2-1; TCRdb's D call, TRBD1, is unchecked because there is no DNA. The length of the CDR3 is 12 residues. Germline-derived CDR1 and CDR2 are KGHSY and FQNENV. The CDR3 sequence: CASSQGVNEQFF. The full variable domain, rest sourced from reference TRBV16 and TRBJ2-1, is GEEVAQTPKHLVRGEGQKAKLYCAPIKGHSYVFWYQQVLKNEFKFLISFQNENVFDETGMPKERFSAKCLPNSPCSLEIQATKLEDSAVYFCASSQGVNEQFFGPGTRLTVL.

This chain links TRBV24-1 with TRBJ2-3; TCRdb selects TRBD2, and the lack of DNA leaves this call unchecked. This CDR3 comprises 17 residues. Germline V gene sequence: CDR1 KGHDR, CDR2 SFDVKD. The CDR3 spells CATSDPQKAGSTDTQYF.

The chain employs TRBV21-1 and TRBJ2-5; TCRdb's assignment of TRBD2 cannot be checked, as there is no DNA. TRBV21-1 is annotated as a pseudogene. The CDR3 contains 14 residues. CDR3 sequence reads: CASTPGGRGETQYF.

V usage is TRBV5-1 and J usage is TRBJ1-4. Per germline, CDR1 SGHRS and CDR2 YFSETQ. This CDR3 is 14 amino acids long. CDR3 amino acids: CASSPWAKNEKLFF.